Listed below are T cell receptor beta chains from one sample, sequenced in a study of tumor-infiltrating lymphocytes in oesophageal squamous cell carcinoma. TCRdb re-derived calls from the PCR reads in MiXCR, one entry per CDR3 protein. The table lists under 15,000 distinct CDR3 sequences, roughly 50% of them singletons. The sample taken for sequencing was esophageal tumor tissue. Receptor source: a male donor with esophageal squamous cell carcinoma. The CDR3 runs from the conserved cysteine through the conserved F or W. D genes are given only for firm matches. Expanded clones get a size class; other rows say once, few or many, or leave the size out.

d_gene: TRBD1; abundance: medium-sized; v_gene: TRBV11-3; j_gene: TRBJ2-2; CDR3nt: TGTGCCAGCAGCAGCCGGGACAGGGGGCCAAACACCGGGGAGCTGTTTTTT; CDR3aa: CASSSRDRGPNTGELFF
d_gene: -; abundance: -; v_gene: TRBV11-2; j_gene: TRBJ2-2; CDR3nt: TGTGCCAGCAGCCCGCAGGGTCTGAGGGTCACCGGGGAGCTGTTTTTT; CDR3aa: CASSPQGLRVTGELFF
d_gene: -; abundance: -; v_gene: TRBV7-2; j_gene: TRBJ2-2; CDR3nt: TGTGCCAGCAGCTTGCAGCAACTTACCGGGGAGCTGTTTTTT; CDR3aa: CASSLQQLTGELFF
d_gene: TRBD2; abundance: -; v_gene: TRBV7-6; j_gene: TRBJ2-1; CDR3nt: TGTGCCAGCAGCTTAGATGGGGGACTAGTAGGAGGTGAGCAGTTCTTC; CDR3aa: CASSLDGGLVGGEQFF
d_gene: TRBD1; abundance: -; v_gene: TRBV10-3; j_gene: TRBJ2-7; CDR3nt: TGTGCCATCCAGGGTCAGGGACAGGGGGGCGAGCAGTACTTC; CDR3aa: CAIQGQGQGGEQYF
d_gene: -; abundance: -; v_gene: TRBV7-3; j_gene: TRBJ2-5; CDR3nt: TGTGCCAGCAGCTTAAGGGGGGGGGCCGCGGAGACCCAGTACTTC; CDR3aa: CASSLRGGAAETQYF
d_gene: TRBD2; abundance: -; v_gene: TRBV11-3; j_gene: TRBJ2-5; CDR3nt: TGTGCCAGCAGCCCGGGACTAGCGAAGACCCAGTACTTC; CDR3aa: CASSPGLAKTQYF
d_gene: TRBD1; abundance: few; v_gene: TRBV7-8; j_gene: TRBJ2-5; CDR3nt: TGTGCCAGCAGCCGAACAGGGGCAGGAGAGACCCAGTACTTC; CDR3aa: CASSRTGAGETQYF
d_gene: -; abundance: -; v_gene: TRBV12-3/TRBV12-4; j_gene: TRBJ2-6; CDR3nt: TGTGCCAGCAGTTCAGGGACTGGGGCCAACGTCCTGACTTTC; CDR3aa: CASSSGTGANVLTF
d_gene: TRBD1; abundance: -; v_gene: TRBV7-6; j_gene: TRBJ1-6; CDR3nt: TGTGCCAGCAGGAGCCGAGGGACAGATAATTCACCCCTCCACTTT; CDR3aa: CASRSRGTDNSPLHF